These 27 T cell receptor beta chains share one sample of origin, sequenced in a study of blood T cell repertoires in COVID-19. Profiling relied on immunoSEQ multiplex PCR, and the TCRdb table lists in-frame clones only, not all of them. Among fewer than 150,000 clones listed, approximately 80% were seen once. Specimen: PBMCs or T cells enriched from blood (not recorded which). All receptors come from a woman between 18 and 29 years old who had been exposed to COVID-19.

This chain joins TRBV4-3 and TRBJ2-7, with TRBD2 matching 8 bases. This CDR3 region has 15 residues. CDR1 and CDR2 from the germline V gene are LGHNA and YSLEER. With 0 bases clipped from V and 5 bases from J, the junction kept 6 bases outside the gene matches. CDR3 DNA: TGCGCCAGCAGCCAAGAGGGCAGGACTAGCAACGAGCAGTACTTC. Translation gives CASSQEGRTSNEQYF.

This chain joins TRBV12-3 or TRBV12-4 and TRBJ1-2; maybe TRBD1 (6 bases). Trimming pared 5 bases from V and 4 bases from J, leaving 11 bases between. The length of the CDR3 is 13 residues. Written as DNA, the CDR3 is TGTGCCAGCAGTACCACAGGGTCCTATGGCTACACCTTC. Translating gives CASSTTGSYGYTF.

The J gene is TRBJ1-3, the V gene TRBV6-5; D remains unclear. The CDR3 length is 13 residues. Trimming removed 6 bases at V and 4 bases at J, with 10 bases between. Germline lookup yields CDR1 MNHEY and CDR2 SVGAGI. The CDR3 is CASRSLSGNTIYF. CDR3 DNA sequence: TGTGCCAGCAGGTCATTGAGCGGAAACACCATATATTTT.

The gene calls are TRBV5-1 and TRBJ2-1; D possibly corresponds to TRBD2 (6 bases). The CDR3 totals 15 residues. V dropped 2 bases and J dropped 4 bases, with 13 bases sitting between them. Germline V CDR1 and CDR2: SGHRS, YFSETQ. The CDR3 DNA reads as TGCGCCAGCAGCTTTAACCGGGAGCGGTACAATGAGCAGTTCTTC. Protein sequence: CASSFNRERYNEQFF.

The J gene is TRBJ1-4, the V gene TRBV27, with TRBD1 matching 9 bases. CDR1 and CDR2 (germline): MNHEY, SMNVEV (reference sequence). The CDR3 is made up of 16 amino acids. After removal of 4 bases from V and 10 bases from J, the junction contained 13 bases not matched to a gene. CDR3 coding DNA: TGTGCCAGCAGTTCCACTCCTGCGGGACAGGGAGGAAAACTGTTTTTT. Amino acid sequence: CASSSTPAGQGGKLFF.

The genes are TRBV5-1 and TRBJ1-2; no firm D call. CDR1 is SGHRS, CDR2 YFSETQ, per germline. V lost 4 bases, J lost 0 bases, and 16 bases lay in between. The CDR3 is 16 residues long. CDR3 in DNA: TGCGCCAGCAGCCCCCGGACGGGAATAGCTAACTATGGCTACACCTTC. Its translation: CASSPRTGIANYGYTF.

V and J are TRBV6-4 and TRBJ2-3, with 7 bases fitting TRBD1. The CDR3 runs to 15 residues. V lost 4 bases to trimming and J lost 3 bases; unmatched junction nucleotides: 7. Per germline, CDR1 MRHNA and CDR2 SNTAGT. CDR3 amino acids: CASSVRGLETDTQYF. Here the CDR3 DNA reads TGTGCCAGCAGTGTAAGGGGGCTAGAGACAGATACGCAGTATTTT.

The genes are TRBV4-2 and TRBJ2-2, with D possibly matching TRBD2 (5 bases). Germline V gene sequence: CDR1 LGHNA, CDR2 YNFKEQ. V was shortened by 6 bases and J by 5 bases, with 16 bases between the two germline ends. The CDR3 sequence is 15 residues long. The CDR3 region is CASRIEADGTGELFF. The CDR3 bases are TGTGCCAGCAGAATCGAAGCGGACGGAACCGGGGAGCTGTTTTTT.

The V call is TRBV28, the J call TRBJ2-7; D is possibly TRBD1 (5 bases). CDR3 length equals 13 residues. The V end was cut by 5 bases, the J end by 3 bases, with 11 bases between. Germline V gene lookup returns CDR1 MDHEN and CDR2 SYDVKM. The CDR3 loop reads CASSPGYDYEQYF. The CDR3 nucleotides read TGTGCCAGCAGTCCAGGGTATGACTACGAGCAGTACTTC.

V is TRBV18 and J is TRBJ1-3; possible D gene TRBD1, 6 bases. This CDR3 contains 15 residues. Germline V lookup: CDR1 KGHSH, CDR2 LQKENI. V lost 3 bases, J lost 5 bases, and 14 bases lay in between. CDR3 sequence (DNA): TGTGCCAGCTCACCCTCGGGGGGGGCGCGAAACACCATATATTTT. Translated, it gives CASSPSGGARNTIYF.

The chain combines TRBV28 with TRBJ1-1; the D gene is possibly TRBD1 (6 bases). Trimming left V 4 bases short and J 9 bases short, with 12 bases between. This CDR3 region has 12 residues. The germline CDR1 and CDR2 sequences are MDHEN and SYDVKM. CDR3 sequence (DNA): TGTGCCAGCAGTTCAGGGACAAGAAAAGCTTTCTTT. Protein: CASSSGTRKAFF.

The genes are TRBV24-1 and TRBJ1-5, with TRBD1 matching 8 bases. The germline V gene encodes CDR1 KGHDR and CDR2 SFDVKD. CDR3 length: 14 residues. J was trimmed by 5 bases and V by 6 bases; bases with no gene match: 5. CDR3 sequence (DNA): TGTGCCACCAGTCAGGGGGCGTGGGATCAGCCCCAGCATTTT. Translated: CATSQGAWDQPQHF.

This chain connects TRBV5-5 to TRBJ2-3; maybe TRBD2 (6 bases). Germline CDR1 is SGHKS and CDR2 is YYEKEE (reference sequence). CDR3 length equals 17 residues. V was trimmed by 4 bases and J by 1 base, leaving 19 bases between them. For the CDR3, the DNA is TGTGCCAGCAGCGTGATAATCGGGAGCGGCGGCACAGATACGCAGTATTTT. It is translated as CASSVIIGSGGTDTQYF.

The chain links TRBV27 to TRBJ2-2; 8 bases line up with TRBD1. CDR3 size: 14 residues. Germline assignment: CDR1 MNHEY and CDR2 SMNVEV (reference sequence). V trimming: 6 bases; J trimming: 6 bases; junction bases outside the gene matches: 6. The CDR3 bases are TGTGCCAGCAGGGCAGGGGGCTTCTCCGGGGAGCTGTTTTTT. This translates into CASRAGGFSGELFF.

A note on this clone: Different DNA sequences within this sample yield the same CDR3. The rearrangement links TRBV19 to TRBJ2-1; TRBD2 aligns across 11 bases. Germline trimming cut 1 base from V and 7 bases from J; bases unmatched to any gene: 3. Germline values: CDR1 LNHDA, CDR2 SQIVND (reference sequence). The CDR3 is 15 residues long. CDR3 nucleotides: TGTGCCAGTAGTATAGGGCTAGCGGGAGGAAATGAGCAGTTCTTC. This codes for CASSIGLAGGNEQFF.

The chain has TRBV19 and TRBJ1-4; no definite D call. This CDR3 spans 14 amino acids. CDR1 LNHDA and CDR2 SQIVND come from the germline V gene (reference sequence). Trimming removed 11 bases from V and 3 bases from J, with 16 bases in between. The CDR3 DNA follows: TGTGCCTCTCATTCCAGGAGGGCTAATGAAAAACTGTTTTTT. It codes for CASHSRRANEKLFF.

V is TRBV27 and J is TRBJ2-7; TRBD2 agrees at 10 bases. V was pared by 2 bases and J by 4 bases, with 5 bases of the junction left unmatched. The CDR3 loop spans 15 amino acids. The V gene's germline CDR1 is MNHEY and CDR2 SMNVEV (reference sequence). The CDR3: CASSLSLAGAYEQYF. The CDR3 DNA is TGTGCCAGCAGTTTAAGCCTAGCGGGAGCTTACGAGCAGTACTTC.

J is TRBJ2-1 and V is TRBV5-1, with D possibly matching TRBD1 (6 bases). V was trimmed by 7 bases and J by 6 bases, leaving 14 bases between them. CDR3 length: 13 amino acids. The germline V gene has CDR1 SGHRS and CDR2 YFSETQ. The CDR3 DNA is TGCGCCAGCTGTGAACAGGGACCCAATGAGCAGTTCTTC. Amino acid sequence: CASCEQGPNEQFF.

The chain uses TRBV19 and TRBJ1-1, with TRBD1 as a possible D gene (5 bases). V lost 3 bases and J 4 bases, leaving 15 bases between the germline ends. In germline, CDR1 is LNHDA, CDR2 SQIVND (reference sequence). The length of the CDR3 is 15 residues. CDR3 loop: CASSIGKGMGTEAFF. CDR3 DNA sequence: TGTGCCAGTAGTATTGGGAAGGGGATGGGCACTGAAGCTTTCTTT.

This clone was observed once. The V gene is TRBV29-1, the J gene TRBJ2-5; a weak D match, TRBD1 (6 bases). Deletions cut 7 bases from V and 1 base from J, with 7 bases between. The V gene's germline CDR1 is SQVTM and CDR2 ANQGSEA. The CDR3 is made up of 11 amino acids. The CDR3: CSGTVQETQYF. Here the CDR3 DNA reads TGCAGCGGGACAGTCCAAGAGACCCAGTACTTC.

The chain has TRBV2 and TRBJ2-7; 7 nucleotides agree with TRBD1. J lost 3 bases, V lost 6 bases, and 5 bases had no gene match. This CDR3 contains 13 residues. Germline V gene lookup returns CDR1 SNHLY and CDR2 FYNNEI. CDR3 in DNA: TGTGCCAGCAGAACCGGGACAGACTACGAGCAGTACTTC. It encodes CASRTGTDYEQYF.

The J gene is TRBJ2-1, the V gene TRBV9; 8 nucleotides agree with TRBD1. This CDR3 is 16 amino acids long. CDR1 and CDR2 (germline): SGDLS, YYNGEE. V trimming: 1 base; J trimming: 7 bases; junction bases outside the gene matches: 10. The CDR3 nucleotides are TGTGCCAGCAGCGTATTTGGAACAGGGGGTGGGAATGAGCAGTTCTTC. This sequence encodes CASSVFGTGGGNEQFF.

This rearrangement joins TRBV15 to TRBJ1-5; D is unclear. Germline V gene sequence: CDR1 LNHNV, CDR2 YYDKDF (reference sequence). Trimming cost V 3 bases and J 1 base, with 10 bases left between them. This CDR3 has 15 residues. The CDR3 nucleotides read TGTGCCACCAGCAGGACGAGAGGGAGCAATCAGCCCCAGCATTTT. Translated: CATSRTRGSNQPQHF.

This clone showed up just once. The V call is TRBV30, the J call TRBJ2-1; 7 nucleotides match TRBD2. The CDR3 consists of 13 residues. The V gene's germline CDR1 is GTSNPN and CDR2 SVGIG (reference sequence). With 0 bases clipped from V and 9 bases from J, the junction kept 5 bases outside the gene matches. The chain's CDR3 is CAWSVGGSAEQFF. The CDR3 DNA sequence: TGTGCCTGGAGTGTAGGCGGGAGTGCTGAGCAGTTCTTC.

The chain joins TRBV7-2 to TRBJ1-2; possible D gene TRBD1, 6 bases. The germline CDR1 and CDR2 sequences are SGHTA and FQGNSA. The CDR3 spans 13 residues. V was pared by 1 base and J by 8 bases, with 11 bases between. CDR3 bases: TGTGCCAGCAGCTTAGTGCGGGGGCGAGGCTACACCTTC. Its translation is CASSLVRGRGYTF.

The chain is built from TRBV7-9 and TRBJ2-3; TRBD2 matches at 13 bases. CDR1 and CDR2 (germline): SEHNR, FQNEAQ (reference sequence). This CDR3 has 13 amino acids. V shed 4 bases, J shed 12 bases, and the junction held 4 bases outside the gene matches. The CDR3 DNA is TGTGCCAGCAGCTCACGGACTAGCGGGAGTCAGTATTTT. Translated: CASSSRTSGSQYF.

The rearrangement joins TRBV2 to TRBJ2-3; tentative D call: TRBD1 (5 bases). Per the germline V gene, CDR1 is SNHLY and CDR2 is FYNNEI. The CDR3 sequence is 15 residues long. Between the trimmed V and J ends, which lost 6 bases and 5 bases, there was a span of 18 bases. The CDR3 nucleotides read TGTGCCAGCAGGAAACAGGCACTTAAGGGAGATACGCAGTATTTT. Its protein product is CASRKQALKGDTQYF.